This T cell receptor beta chain was recorded in a study of Ad26.COV2.S vaccination and SARS-CoV-2 variants. The study's findings and limits: Recipients of either vaccine or placebo displayed similar breadth of non-spike TCRs. Recipients given vaccine exceeded placebo recipients in spike-specific TCR breadth.

For this clone: Antigen unknown.

V lost 3 bases and J 7 bases, leaving 16 bases between the germline ends. CDR1 and CDR2 (germline): LGHNA, YSLEER. The CDR3 spans 15 residues. Profiled with immunoSEQ multiplex PCR; TCRdb holds only in-frame clones, not every one. The table shows about 87,000 clones, with more than 70% occurring only once. This chain uses TRBV4-3 with TRBJ1-5; a weak D match, TRBD1 (6 bases). The sequencing here drew on peripheral blood, taken after recovery from COVID-19. This TCR was recovered from a human donor who had recovered from COVID-19. The CDR3 reads CASSQSRGGGQPQHF. The CDR3 region has the DNA TGCGCCAGCAGCCAGTCGAGGGGGGGTGGACAGCCCCAGCATTTT.